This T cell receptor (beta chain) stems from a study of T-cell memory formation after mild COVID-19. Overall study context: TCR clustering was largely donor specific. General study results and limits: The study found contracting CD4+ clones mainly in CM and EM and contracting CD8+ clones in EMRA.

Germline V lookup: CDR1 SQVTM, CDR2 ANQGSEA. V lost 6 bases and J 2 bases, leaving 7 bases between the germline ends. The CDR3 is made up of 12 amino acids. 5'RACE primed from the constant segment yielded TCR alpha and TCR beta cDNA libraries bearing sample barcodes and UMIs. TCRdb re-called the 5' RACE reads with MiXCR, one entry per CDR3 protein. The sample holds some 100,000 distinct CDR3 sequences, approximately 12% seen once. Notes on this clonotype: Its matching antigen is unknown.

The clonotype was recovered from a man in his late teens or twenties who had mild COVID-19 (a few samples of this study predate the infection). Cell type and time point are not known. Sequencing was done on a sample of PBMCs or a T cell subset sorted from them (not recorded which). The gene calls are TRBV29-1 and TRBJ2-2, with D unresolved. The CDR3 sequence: CSVPLNTGELFF. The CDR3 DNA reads TGCAGCGTACCCCTTAACACCGGGGAGCTGTTTTTT.